This TCR beta chain was identified in a study of shared clonotypes between healthy human individuals. At a deep level, the assay was run. Using immunoSEQ multiplex PCR, the repertoire was profiled, and TCRdb retains in-frame clones only, with some absent. The data show approximately 700,000 clones, around 73% seen once. The V gene's germline CDR1 is SGHTA and CDR2 FQGNSA. V dropped 2 bases and J dropped 2; count of bases not matched to a gene: 11. CDR3 length equals 19 residues. The study drew all its donors from Caucasian adults living in Nashville, Tennessee. The chain combines TRBV7-2 with TRBJ2-5; TRBD2 matches at 13 bases. The receptor was derived from a woman between 25 and 40 years old in good health. The sequenced material came from memory CD4+ T cells sorted from blood. The subset here: CD45RA-negative fraction. Here the CDR3 DNA reads TGTGCCAGCAGCTTAATTGGACTAGCGGGAGTAGGGGGGCAAGAGACCCAGTACTTC. It specifies CASSLIGLAGVGGQETQYF.